These 17 T cell receptor beta chains originate from one sample sequenced in a study of T cell responses to AZD1222 COVID-19 vaccine. Only in-frame clones appear in the TCRdb table, and some are missing; sequencing was by immunoSEQ multiplex PCR. In the table there are roughly 44,000 clones, around 80% of which are singletons. The material was peripheral blood, obtained on day 0 of AZD1222 vaccination. These TCRs come from an adult in good health.

The chain combines TRBV7-2 with TRBJ1-6; D unresolved. The CDR3 has 13 residues. Trimming removed 1 base from V and 11 bases from J, with 9 bases in between. Germline loops: CDR1 SGHTA, CDR2 FQGNSA. CDR3 nucleotides: TGTGCCAGCAGCTTAGGGAGGGAAACACCCCTCCACTTT. Protein sequence: CASSLGRETPLHF.

CDR3: CASSTLSNQPQHF. The CDR3 DNA reads TGTGCCAGCAGTACCTTGAGCAATCAGCCCCAGCATTTT. V is TRBV6-2 or TRBV6-3 and J is TRBJ1-5; no clear D gene. CDR1 and CDR2 (germline): MNHEY, SVGEGT. Trimming pared 5 bases from V and 1 base from J, leaving 6 bases between. The CDR3 contains 13 residues.

The chain has TRBV12-3 or TRBV12-4 and TRBJ1-1, with D hard to call. Trimming took off 8 bases at V and 4 bases at J, with 8 bases between the two ends. There are 11 residues in the CDR3. CDR3 loop: CASGIFTEAFF. CDR3 nucleotides: TGTGCCAGCGGGATATTCACTGAAGCTTTCTTT.

This chain connects TRBV5-1 to TRBJ2-7; TRBD2 matches 7 bases. This CDR3 has 14 amino acids. V shed 4 bases and J 3 bases; nucleotides not matched to a gene: 7. CDR1 is SGHRS, CDR2 YFSETQ, per germline. DNA of the CDR3: TGCGCCAGCAGCGAAAGCGGGGAGTTCTACGAGCAGTACTTC. Protein sequence: CASSESGEFYEQYF.

A few counts support this clone. This chain uses TRBV5-6 with TRBJ2-1, with TRBD1 matching over 7 bases. V gave up 3 bases and J gave up 8 bases; unmatched junction bases: 11. The germline gives CDR1 SGHDT, CDR2 YYEEEE. This CDR3 is built from 15 residues. The CDR3 loop reads CASSSTDRADDEQFF. CDR3 in DNA: TGTGCCAGCAGCTCGACAGACAGGGCAGACGATGAGCAGTTCTTC.

This rearrangement joins TRBV7-2 to TRBJ2-1; TRBD2 agrees at 8 bases. V lost 6 bases and J lost 11; bases outside the gene matches: 6. The CDR3 is made up of 12 amino acids. Germline assignment: CDR1 SGHTA and CDR2 FQGNSA. Here the CDR3 DNA reads TGTGCCAGCAGTTACCAGCGGGAGAAGCAGTTCTTC. Amino acid sequence: CASSYQREKQFF.

This chain uses TRBV2 with TRBJ1-5; 10 nucleotides line up with TRBD1. There are 15 residues in the CDR3. The V segment lost 6 bases and the J segment 6 bases; nucleotides outside the gene matches: 8. CDR1 and CDR2 (germline): SNHLY, FYNNEI. CDR3 DNA sequence: TGTGCCAGCAGCGGCTCCGGGACAGGGGTTCAGCCCCAGCATTTT. Protein sequence: CASSGSGTGVQPQHF.

This sequence joins TRBV6-5 and TRBJ2-5; D not certain. Germline values: CDR1 MNHEY, CDR2 SVGAGI. The V end was cut by 1 base, the J end by 0 bases, with 3 bases between. The CDR3 covers 13 residues. CDR3 DNA sequence: TGTGCCAGCAGTTACTTGGACCAAGAGACCCAGTACTTC. Protein product: CASSYLDQETQYF.

This chain joins TRBV10-3 and TRBJ2-5; 12 bases align to TRBD2. The CDR3 spans 16 residues. Unmatched junction bases numbered 9, after V lost 3 bases and J lost 7 bases. Germline lookup yields CDR1 ENHRY and CDR2 SYGVKD. Here the CDR3 DNA reads TGTGCCATCAGTGAACCACTAGCGGGGGGCGGGAGGACCCAGTACTTC. This sequence encodes CAISEPLAGGGRTQYF.

This chain joins TRBV11-2 and TRBJ2-2, with 12 nucleotides matching TRBD2. Germline-derived CDR1 and CDR2 are SGHAT and FQNNGV. The CDR3 is made up of 19 amino acids. Trimming at V came to 1 base and at J to 0 bases, leaving 6 bases not matched to a gene. This CDR3 is CASSLGRLAGGSNTGELFF. CDR3 nucleotides: TGTGCCAGCAGCTTAGGAAGGCTAGCGGGAGGGTCGAACACCGGGGAGCTGTTTTTT. Together with reference TRBV11-2 and TRBJ2-2, the CDR3 gives the full variable domain: EAGVAQSPRYKIIEKRQSVAFWCNPISGHATLYWYQQILGQGPKLLIQFQNNGVVDDSQLPKDRFSAERLKGVDSTLKIQPAKLEDSAVYLCASSLGRLAGGSNTGELFFGEGSRLTVL.

About this clone: Within the sample, other DNA sequences also encode this same CDR3. The chain couples TRBV4-1 to TRBJ1-3; D remains ambiguous. The CDR3 runs 15 residues. V lost 0 bases and J 0 bases, leaving 6 bases between the germline ends. Germline V gives CDR1 MGHRA, CDR2 YSYEKL. Here the CDR3 DNA reads TGCGCCAGCAGCCAAGATAGTAACTCTGGAAACACCATATATTTT. Translated, it gives CASSQDSNSGNTIYF.

This clone has just one count. The rearrangement uses TRBV7-9 and TRBJ1-5; perhaps TRBD1 as D (5 bases). Trimming took 3 bases from V and 6 from J, leaving 12 bases between them. This CDR3 has 14 amino acids. CDR1 SEHNR and CDR2 FQNEAQ come from the germline V gene (reference sequence). The CDR3 protein is CASSFGQGGQPQHF. The CDR3 DNA reads as TGTGCCAGCAGCTTTGGCCAGGGCGGTCAGCCCCAGCATTTT.

This chain connects TRBV29-1 to TRBJ2-5; 9 nucleotides align to TRBD2. Germline V gene sequence: CDR1 SQVTM, CDR2 ANQGSEA. The CDR3 runs 15 residues. The V gene end was trimmed by 4 bases and the J gene end by 1 base; junction bases not matched to a gene: 7. The CDR3 DNA sequence: TGCAGCGTTGCACGGACTAGCGCACCCCAAGAGACCCAGTACTTC. Protein product: CSVARTSAPQETQYF.

The chain combines TRBV5-1 with TRBJ2-5; unclear D gene. This CDR3 is built from 13 residues. Looked up from germline, CDR1 is SGHRS and CDR2 is YFSETQ. This CDR3 is CSSGRAIQETQYF. CDR3 coding DNA: TGCTCCTCGGGCCGGGCTATCCAAGAGACCCAGTACTTC.

This chain uses TRBV28 with TRBJ2-7, with D perhaps TRBD2 (6 bases). Germline CDR1 MDHEN, CDR2 SYDVKM. This CDR3 is built from 11 residues. V was clipped by 6 bases and J by 5 bases, with 8 bases between them. As DNA, the CDR3 is TGTGCCAGCAGCCCGGGGGACGAGCAGTACTTC. Translating gives CASSPGDEQYF.

This clone has just a few counts. The J gene is TRBJ2-7, the V gene TRBV6-5, with TRBD2 as a possible D gene (6 bases). This CDR3 region has 15 residues. The germline V gene encodes CDR1 MNHEY and CDR2 SVGAGI. V lost 5 bases and J 4 bases, leaving 18 bases between the germline ends. For the CDR3, the DNA is TGTGCCAGCAGTCAGGAGGGGCAGGGAGGATACGAGCAGTACTTC. This gives the protein CASSQEGQGGYEQYF.

V gene TRBV13 combines with J gene TRBJ2-7, with 11 positions matching TRBD2. CDR1 and CDR2 from the germline V gene are PRHDT and FYEKMQ (reference sequence). J gave up 3 bases and V 5 bases, and 6 bases lay outside the gene matches. This CDR3 contains 15 residues. The CDR3 DNA reads as TGTGCCAGCAGCCCAAAAGGACTAGCGGGCTACGAGCAGTACTTC. It codes for CASSPKGLAGYEQYF.